This T cell receptor (beta chain) came from a study of regulatory T cells in long-lasting Graves disease. As for the study in general: Persistent Graves' disease meant over 5 years of antithyroid drugs with positive TSH receptor antibodies.

Researchers made TCR beta libraries by using iRepertoire HTBI primers and running Arm-PCR on CDR3 regions. MiXCR, applied by TCRdb to the multiplex PCR reads, yields one record per CDR3 protein. The sample holds 350,000 to 450,000 distinct CDR3 sequences; roughly a fifth are singletons and the top ten take 13% to 15%. The CDR3 is 14 residues long. V was clipped by 2 bases and J by 5 bases; unmatched bases: 5. CDR1 and CDR2 (germline): SGHTA, FQGNSA. This clonotype was seen many times. Time point reported: persistent/refractory GD, antithyroid drugs over 5 years with positive TRAb. Making the TCR library involved RNA that had been extracted from PBMCs.

The source material was peripheral blood mononuclear cells (PBMCs), sampled when the disease was refractory, from a patient treated with antithyroid drugs. This TCR was sampled from a female donor with Graves disease. The chain has TRBV7-2 and TRBJ2-7; 8 nucleotides agree with TRBD1. CDR3 in amino acids: CASSLRTGRDEQYF. The CDR3 bases are TGTGCCAGCAGCTTAAGGACAGGGCGCGACGAGCAGTACTTC.